The subject of this entry is one T cell receptor (beta chain). This sample is drawn from a study of shared clonotypes between healthy human individuals. Across the study: Per donor, three plates held CD4 naive cells, three held CD4 memory, two held CD8 naive and one held CD8 memory.

Only in-frame clones appear in the TCRdb table, and some are missing; sequencing was by immunoSEQ multiplex PCR. The repertoire holds roughly 2.1 million clones, with about 93% as singletons. V was pared by 5 bases and J by 5 bases, with 9 bases of the junction left unmatched. This CDR3 has 15 amino acids. Per the germline V gene, CDR1 is MNHEY and CDR2 is SMNVEV (reference sequence). In the naive CD8 group, cells lacked CD45RO and were positively selected for CCR7, so terminally differentiated effector memory CD45RA+ cells were left out. There were only Caucasian adults among the donors, and all lived in Nashville, Tennessee.

The V gene is TRBV27, the J gene TRBJ2-7; TRBD1 matches at 10 bases. The sequence derives from a man younger than 30 in good health. Some clones in this sample may be carry-over from other donors' samples. The specimen was naive CD8+ T cells from PBMCs. As DNA, the CDR3 is TGTGCCAGCAGTATCCGGGACAGGGGAAGGAACGAGCAGTACTTC. It encodes CASSIRDRGRNEQYF.